Shown below are 25 T cell receptor beta chains from a single sample sequenced in a study of regulatory T cells in long-lasting Graves disease. For TCR beta, libraries came from iRepertoire HTBI primers and Arm-PCR of CDR3 regions. TCRdb analysed the multiplex PCR reads with MiXCR anew, one entry per CDR3 protein. The top ten clones hold about 26% of a sample with a few hundred thousand distinct CDR3 sequences, 20% to 25% of them seen once. Time point reported: persistent/refractory GD, antithyroid drugs over 5 years with positive TRAb. Construction of the TCR library relied on RNA isolated from PBMCs. The sample here was peripheral blood mononuclear cells (PBMCs), taken when the disease was refractory, from a patient treated with antithyroid drugs. The source is a female donor with Graves disease.

V usage is TRBV30 and J usage is TRBJ2-2; 11 nucleotides align to TRBD2. CDR1 and CDR2 from the germline V gene are GTSNPN and SVGIG (reference sequence). V was clipped by 0 bases and J by 11 bases; unmatched bases: 23. There are 20 residues in the CDR3. The CDR3 coding sequence is TGTGCCTGGAGTGTCAGCCGACTAGCGGGACTGGAGATAAGCTACGGAGAGCTGTTTTTT. Residues: CAWSVSRLAGLEISYGELFF.

As regards this clonotype: Being one base from a much bigger clone, this may be a read error. This likely comes from a read error, as the CDR3 has no conserved phenylalanine or tryptophan at its end. The chain has TRBV28 and TRBJ2-7, with TRBD2 identical over 9 bases. Unmatched junction bases numbered 11, after V lost 3 bases and J lost 2 bases. The germline gives CDR1 MDHEN, CDR2 SYDVKM. The CDR3 has 17 amino acids. The CDR3 DNA follows: TGTGCCAGCAGTTTTTCCCTTAGCGGGAGCATCACCTACGAGCAGTACTCC. Encoded protein: CASSFSLSGSITYEQYS.

The genes are TRBV5-1 and TRBJ2-4, with D perhaps matching TRBD2 (5 bases). Trimming removed 0 bases at V and 6 bases at J, with 10 bases between. CDR1 is SGHRS, CDR2 YFSETQ, per germline. This CDR3 region has 14 residues. The CDR3: CASSLEVSANIQYF. DNA of the CDR3: TGCGCCAGCAGCTTGGAGGTTAGCGCAAACATTCAGTACTTC.

This clonotype was seen only a few times. The chain carries TRBV28 and TRBJ2-7; perhaps TRBD1 as D (6 bases). The germline V gene encodes CDR1 MDHEN and CDR2 SYDVKM. V was clipped by 8 bases and J by 0 bases, with 11 bases between them. This CDR3 contains 13 residues. CDR3 sequence: CASLPRGSYEQYF. The CDR3 DNA follows: TGTGCCAGCCTCCCCAGGGGCTCCTACGAGCAGTACTTC.

The V gene is TRBV28, the J gene TRBJ1-3; 7 bases are a match to TRBD1. Germline-derived CDR1 and CDR2 are MDHEN and SYDVKM. This CDR3 region has 14 residues. J gave up 3 bases and V 5 bases, and 4 bases lay outside the gene matches. CDR3 DNA sequence: TGTGCCAGCAGTCAGACAGGGTTTGGAAACACCATATATTTT. It is translated as CASSQTGFGNTIYF.

Many counts were recorded for this clonotype. The chain links TRBV2 to TRBJ2-5, with 9 bases identical to TRBD2. V lost 7 bases, J lost 4 bases, and 1 base stayed unmatched. Germline V gene lookup returns CDR1 SNHLY and CDR2 FYNNEI. The CDR3 is made up of 12 amino acids. This CDR3 reads CASTGLAETQYF. CDR3 bases: TGTGCCAGCACGGGACTAGCAGAGACCCAGTACTTC.

This clonotype has more than one count but fewer than ten. In DNA form, the CDR3 reads TGTGCCAGCAGTTCCATGGACGGGAGCTCCTACGAGCAGTACTTC. Encoded protein: CASSSMDGSSYEQYF. The rearrangement joins TRBV27 to TRBJ2-7; possibly TRBD2 for D (6 bases). V was shortened by 4 bases and J by 0 bases, with 13 bases between the two germline ends. This CDR3 has 15 amino acids. Germline V gene lookup returns CDR1 MNHEY and CDR2 SMNVEV (reference sequence).

V and J are TRBV20-1 and TRBJ1-1, with 7 positions matching TRBD1. The CDR3 is 12 amino acids. Germline loops: CDR1 DFQATT, CDR2 SNEGSKA (reference sequence). Trimming took 5 bases from V and 1 from J; bases not matched to a gene: 1. CDR3 residues: CSAGQANTEAFF. In DNA form, the CDR3 reads TGCAGTGCTGGACAGGCGAACACTGAAGCTTTCTTT.

V and J are TRBV6-1 and TRBJ2-2; 8 bases fit TRBD2. In germline, CDR1 is MNHNS, CDR2 SASEGT. This CDR3 comprises 19 residues. Trimming took 2 bases from V and 0 from J; bases not matched to a gene: 11. DNA of the CDR3: TGTGCCAGCAGTGAATCGAGGCGGGTAGCGGGATCGAACACCGGGGAGCTGTTTTTT. It codes for CASSESRRVAGSNTGELFF.

This clonotype has just a few counts. The V and J genes are TRBV2 and TRBJ2-7; D might be TRBD1 or TRBD2, each matching 6 bases. CDR1 is SNHLY, CDR2 FYNNEI, per germline. The CDR3 runs 15 residues. V was pared by 3 bases and J by 2 bases, with 14 bases between. This CDR3 is CASSDQTGAAYEQYF. In nucleotides, the CDR3 is TGTGCCAGCAGTGACCAGACGGGGGCGGCCTACGAGCAGTACTTC.

The V and J genes are TRBV15 and TRBJ2-4; 8 positions agree with TRBD2. Germline V gene sequence: CDR1 LNHNV, CDR2 YYDKDF (reference sequence). Unmatched junction bases numbered 3, after V lost 1 base and J lost 7 bases. This CDR3 is 14 amino acids long. Written as DNA, the CDR3 is TGTGCCACCAGCAGAGTCCAGCGGGGGAACATTCAGTACTTC. This sequence encodes CATSRVQRGNIQYF.

J is TRBJ2-7 and V is TRBV27; 8 bases align to TRBD2. The CDR3 runs 14 residues. Germline V gene lookup returns CDR1 MNHEY and CDR2 SMNVEV (reference sequence). The trim removed 7 bases at V and 4 bases at J, leaving 9 bases unmatched. The DNA for the CDR3 is TGTGCCAGCAAACGAGCGGGAGTTGGTTACGAGCAGTACTTC. It encodes CASKRAGVGYEQYF.

V is TRBV28 and J is TRBJ1-2, with D hard to call. The CDR3 runs to 14 residues. The V and J ends lost 6 bases and 4 bases respectively, with 15 bases between them. CDR1 is MDHEN, CDR2 SYDVKM, per germline. The CDR3 sequence: CASSTQGRIYGYTF. The CDR3 bases are TGTGCCAGCAGCACCCAAGGACGGATCTATGGCTACACCTTC.

The chain has TRBV5-1 and TRBJ1-2; tentatively, D is TRBD1 (5 bases). Trimming left V 0 bases short and J 5 bases short, with 17 bases between. The CDR3 sequence is 16 residues long. Germline V gene sequence: CDR1 SGHRS, CDR2 YFSETQ. The CDR3 DNA reads TGCGCCAGCAGCTTGGCCCAGGGTTCTCCCGCTTATGGCTACACCTTC. Its protein is CASSLAQGSPAYGYTF.

The chain uses TRBV10-3 and TRBJ2-5; 8 bases match TRBD2. V shed 4 bases, J shed 5 bases, and the junction held 12 bases outside the gene matches. This CDR3 is built from 16 residues. Germline CDR1 is ENHRY and CDR2 is SYGVKD. The CDR3 protein is CAISGIAGTLLETQYF. In DNA form, the CDR3 reads TGTGCCATCAGTGGAATAGCGGGAACCCTCCTGGAGACCCAGTACTTC.

Ten or more counts support this clonotype. V usage is TRBV7-2 and J usage is TRBJ2-5, with 12 bases aligning to TRBD2. The CDR3 has 16 residues. Germline V gives CDR1 SGHTA, CDR2 FQGNSA. V lost 6 bases, J lost 4 bases, and 9 bases stayed unmatched. The CDR3 nucleotides read TGTGCCAGCAGGGGGGCTAGCGGGAGGGCCGGAGAGACCCAGTACTTC. It is translated as CASRGASGRAGETQYF.

V and J are TRBV2 and TRBJ2-2, with 11 bases aligning to TRBD2. From germline, CDR1 is SNHLY and CDR2 FYNNEI. This CDR3 is built from 16 residues. V was pared by 5 bases and J by 7 bases, with 9 bases of the junction left unmatched. CDR3 protein: CASSPIAGGLSGELFF. The CDR3 DNA is TGTGCCAGCAGTCCGATAGCGGGAGGGCTGAGCGGGGAGCTGTTTTTT.

Many counts were recorded for this clonotype. This sequence joins TRBV11-2 and TRBJ1-5; TRBD1 matches at 7 bases. Germline V gives CDR1 SGHAT, CDR2 FQNNGV. J was trimmed by 0 bases and V by 5 bases; bases with no gene match: 4. This CDR3 spans 15 amino acids. CDR3 loop: CASSLGTDSNQPQHF. The DNA for the CDR3 is TGTGCCAGCAGCCTGGGGACAGATAGCAATCAGCCCCAGCATTTT.

The chain joins TRBV19 to TRBJ2-7; D might be TRBD1 (6 bases). Looked up from germline, CDR1 is LNHDA and CDR2 is SQIVND (reference sequence). V dropped 6 bases and J dropped 0 bases, with 12 bases sitting between them. This CDR3 region has 14 residues. CDR3 residues: CASRRTVSSYEQYF. The CDR3 DNA reads as TGTGCCAGTAGGCGGACAGTGTCCTCCTACGAGCAGTACTTC. The full variable domain, rest sourced from reference TRBV19 and TRBJ2-7, is DGGITQSPKYLFRKEGQNVTLSCEQNLNHDAMYWYRQDPGQGLRLIYYSQIVNDFQKGDIAEGYSVSREKKESFPLTVTSAQKNPTAFYLCASRRTVSSYEQYFGPGTRLTVT.

This chain uses TRBV7-8 with TRBJ2-5, with 7 nucleotides matching TRBD1. V trimming: 7 bases; J trimming: 2 bases; junction bases outside the gene matches: 13. The CDR3 covers 16 residues. CDR1 and CDR2 (germline): SGHVS, FQNEAQ. In DNA form, the CDR3 reads TGTGCCAGCACCATCCAAAAGGGGGCCCATCAAGAGACCCAGTACTTC. It is translated as CASTIQKGAHQETQYF.

The rearrangement links TRBV5-1 to TRBJ2-5; D remains unclear. CDR3 size: 15 residues. V was pared by 0 bases and J by 1 base, with 10 bases between. CDR1 is SGHRS, CDR2 YFSETQ, per germline. CDR3: CASSLAGSTQETQYF. CDR3 sequence (DNA): TGCGCCAGCAGCTTGGCGGGTAGTACCCAAGAGACCCAGTACTTC.

This clonotype occurred a few times. The rearrangement links TRBV19 to TRBJ1-2; D is possibly TRBD1 (5 bases). Germline CDR1 and CDR2: LNHDA and SQIVND (reference sequence). Trimming took 7 bases from V and 2 from J, leaving 11 bases between them. CDR3 length equals 13 residues. CDR3 sequence: CASIGAPNYGYTF. CDR3 coding DNA: TGTGCCAGTATAGGGGCACCAAACTATGGCTACACCTTC.

The chain combines TRBV6-1 with TRBJ2-6; 12 nucleotides line up with TRBD1. Per germline, CDR1 MNHNS and CDR2 SASEGT. The CDR3 sequence is 18 residues long. Trimming cost V 7 bases and J 3 bases; bases outside gene matches: 10. This chain's CDR3 is CASTIPGTGGFGANVLTF. Written as DNA, the CDR3 is TGTGCCAGCACTATACCTGGGACAGGGGGCTTTGGGGCCAACGTCCTGACTTTC.

The chain carries TRBV12-3 or TRBV12-4 and TRBJ2-1, with a possible D match to TRBD1 (7 bases). The V gene lost 6 bases and the J gene lost 7 bases, with 19 bases spanning the gap. The length of the CDR3 is 15 residues. The CDR3 coding sequence is TGTGCCAGCAGCTCCCGGGACAGCGGACTAAATGAGCAGTTCTTC. As protein: CASSSRDSGLNEQFF.

This clonotype showed up just a few times. The rearrangement links TRBV20-1 to TRBJ1-1; possibly TRBD1 for D (5 bases). V was clipped by 3 bases and J by 7 bases, with 15 bases between them. Germline CDR1 reads DFQATT; CDR2 reads SNEGSKA (reference sequence). This CDR3 comprises 13 residues. CDR3 region: CSASNTGKIEAFF. CDR3 sequence (DNA): TGCAGTGCTAGTAATACAGGAAAAATTGAAGCTTTCTTT.